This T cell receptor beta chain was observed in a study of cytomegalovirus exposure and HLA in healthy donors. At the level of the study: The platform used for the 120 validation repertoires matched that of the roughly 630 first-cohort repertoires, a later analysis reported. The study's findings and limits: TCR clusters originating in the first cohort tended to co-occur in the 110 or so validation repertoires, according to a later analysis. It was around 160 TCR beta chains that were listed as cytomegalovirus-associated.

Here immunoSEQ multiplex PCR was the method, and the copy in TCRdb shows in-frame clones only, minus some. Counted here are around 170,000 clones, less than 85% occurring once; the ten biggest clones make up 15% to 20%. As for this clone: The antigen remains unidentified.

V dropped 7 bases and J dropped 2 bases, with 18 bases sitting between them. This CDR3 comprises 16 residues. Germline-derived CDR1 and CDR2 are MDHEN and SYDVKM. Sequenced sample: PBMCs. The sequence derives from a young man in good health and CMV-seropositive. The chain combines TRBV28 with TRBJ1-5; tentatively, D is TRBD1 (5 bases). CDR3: CASIFRTSPGNQPQHF. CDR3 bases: TGTGCCAGCATCTTCAGGACATCCCCTGGCAATCAGCCCCAGCATTTT. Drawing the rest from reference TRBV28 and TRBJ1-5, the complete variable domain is DVKVTQSSRYLVKRTGEKVFLECVQDMDHENMFWYRQDPGLGLRLIYFSYDVKMKEKGDIPEGYSVSREKKERFSLILESASTNQTSMYLCASIFRTSPGNQPQHFGDGTRLSIL.